This T cell receptor beta chain was captured by sequencing in a study of blood T cell repertoires in COVID-19. This clone was detected once. Per the study methods: Amplification of reference gene primers was used by the study to estimate nucleated cell counts. The table came from immunoSEQ multiplex PCR; TCRdb's copy has only in-frame clones and leaves some out. The V and J calls and clone size were taken over from that table, and D and trimming were inferred from the DNA. The table lists 150,000 to 200,000 clones, roughly 85% of them singletons, with 26% in the top ten. The germline gives CDR1 SGHRS, CDR2 YFSETQ. V lost 0 bases, J lost 1 base, and 11 bases lay in between. This CDR3 contains 15 residues.

The sequence was collected from a woman in her sixties or seventies with acute or convalescent COVID-19. The specimen sequenced was peripheral blood. The gene calls are TRBV5-1 and TRBJ2-7, with a weak D call TRBD1 (5 bases). Here the CDR3 DNA reads TGCGCCAGCAGCTTGGTGGCAGGGCGATCCTACGAGCAGTACTTC. Encoded protein: CASSLVAGRSYEQYF.